The 7 T cell receptor beta chains below come from one sample, sequenced in a study of long-term antiretroviral therapy in people with HIV. It was version v3.0 of the immunoSEQ assay that was run at survey level. The table came from immunoSEQ multiplex PCR; TCRdb's copy has only in-frame clones and leaves some out. The table includes about 16,000 clones, over 70% detected once. The input for sequencing was unsorted PBMCs, taken around 1.2 years before starting antiretroviral therapy. The receptor source for this set is a man younger than 40 with HIV.

The chain joins TRBV6-1 to TRBJ2-7, with 7 nucleotides matching TRBD1. Germline V gene data show CDR1 as MNHNS and CDR2 as SASEGT. V dropped 9 bases and J dropped 2; count of bases not matched to a gene: 10. This CDR3 contains 14 residues. CDR3 sequence: CASTGGTDTYEQYF. Here the CDR3 DNA reads TGTGCCAGTACCGGTGGGACAGACACCTACGAGCAGTACTTC.

This chain connects TRBV18 to TRBJ1-1; TRBD1 might be the D (5 bases). The germline CDR1 and CDR2 sequences are KGHSH and LQKENI. V was pared by 6 bases and J by 5 bases, with 16 bases between. The CDR3 extends over 14 amino acids. The chain's CDR3 is CASSDLGVGTEAFF. The CDR3 nucleotides are TGTGCCAGCTCGGACCTAGGGGTGGGTACTGAAGCTTTCTTT.

The chain carries TRBV5-8 and TRBJ1-5, with D uncertain. The CDR3 consists of 16 residues. Trimming removed 4 bases at V and 2 bases at J, with 16 bases between. The germline gives CDR1 SGHTS, CDR2 YDEGEE. CDR3 sequence (DNA): TGTGCCAGCAGCCCCCCTAATCGGGCAGGCAATCAGCCCCAGCATTTT. Translated, it gives CASSPPNRAGNQPQHF.

The gene calls are TRBV5-1 and TRBJ2-7; 12 positions agree with TRBD2. The CDR3 is 14 residues long. The V gene's germline CDR1 is SGHRS and CDR2 YFSETQ. Trimming took 4 bases from V and 6 from J; bases not matched to a gene: 5. CDR3 in DNA: TGCGCCAGCAGCCGGACTAGCGGGACGGGCGAGCAGTACTTC. This codes for CASSRTSGTGEQYF.

The CDR3 sequence: CASSDGSVWGYTF. The CDR3 DNA reads as TGTGCCAGCAGTGACGGGAGCGTGTGGGGCTACACCTTC. The chain links TRBV25-1 to TRBJ1-2; D unclear. Germline-derived CDR1 and CDR2 are MGHDK and SYGVNS. V was clipped by 3 bases and J by 8 bases, with 13 bases between them. The CDR3 is made up of 13 amino acids.

The V and J genes are TRBV7-2 and TRBJ1-5; D gene unclear. V was clipped by 2 bases and J by 2 bases, with 10 bases between them. The length of the CDR3 is 15 residues. Germline assignment: CDR1 SGHTA and CDR2 FQGNSA. The CDR3 protein is CASSLFPPGNQPQHF. CDR3 in DNA: TGTGCCAGCAGCTTATTCCCCCCCGGCAATCAGCCCCAGCATTTT. Full variable domain (rest looked up from reference TRBV7-2 and TRBJ1-5): GAGVSQSPSNKVTEKGKDVELRCDPISGHTALYWYRQSLGQGLEFLIYFQGNSAPDKSGLPSDRFSAERTGGSVSTLTIQRTQQEDSAVYLCASSLFPPGNQPQHFGDGTRLSIL.

The CDR3 is CASSILGATNYGYTF. The DNA of the CDR3 is TGTGCCAGTAGTATTTTAGGTGCTACTAACTATGGCTACACCTTC. The V gene is TRBV19, the J gene TRBJ1-2; no firm D call. The CDR3 contains 15 residues. Germline-derived CDR1 and CDR2 are LNHDA and SQIVND (reference sequence). Trimming pared 3 bases from V and 0 bases from J, leaving 11 bases between.